The TCR beta chain under discussion was sequenced for a study of blood T cells in healthy people across ages. This clonotype was seen a single time. The germline V gene has CDR1 DFQATT and CDR2 SNEGSKA (reference sequence). Germline trimming cut 6 bases from V and 5 bases from J; bases unmatched to any gene: 9. CDR3 length: 14 amino acids. For the second PCR, which ran for about 7 to 11 cycles, a sample-barcoded 5' primer and a J-beta primer mix were used. MiXCR, applied by TCRdb to the 5' RACE reads, yields one record per CDR3 protein. The sample holds roughly 650,000 distinct CDR3 sequences, 32% seen once.

This TCR was sampled from a woman older than 75 in good health. The V and J genes are TRBV20-1 and TRBJ1-2, with TRBD1 identical over 10 bases. Sequenced input: blood. The CDR3 here is CSAPRTGGTYGYTF. CDR3 bases: TGCAGTGCGCCGAGGACAGGGGGGACGTATGGCTACACCTTC.